This T cell receptor (beta chain) is drawn from a study of cytotoxic CD8 clonotypes in ibrutinib-treated CLL. Across the study: For this cohort, patients were about a dozen relapsed/refractory and 15 treatment-naive, while 17 were IGHV unmutated. Notes on the study in general: Upon ibrutinib response clonality rose, and upon progression it fell back toward baseline. Treatment left the uncommon public clonotypes either contracted or stable in frequency.

Germline CDR1 MGHRA, CDR2 YSYEKL. This CDR3 region has 14 residues. With V trimmed by 6 bases and J by 3 bases, 2 bases remained unmatched. On this clone itself: Antigen unknown.

The assay was immunoSEQ multiplex PCR, and TCRdb's table has in-frame clones only and misses some. The sample comprises more than 300,000 clones, roughly 79% of which are singletons, and over 6.5% rests with the top ten. The V call is TRBV4-1, the J call TRBJ1-5; 10 bases are shared with TRBD1. This TCR came from a human donor with chronic lymphocytic leukemia. The sequencing used PBMCs, collected before ibrutinib treatment. The CDR3: CASRGQGLNQPQHF. The CDR3 region has the DNA TGCGCCAGCAGGGGACAGGGGCTCAATCAGCCCCAGCATTTT.